The 24 T cell receptor beta chains listed next were all sequenced from one sample in a study of control samples from healthy donors and cancer patients. Assay used: immunoSEQ multiplex PCR; TCRdb lists only in-frame clones, some missing. The sample holds 95,000 to 130,000 clones, 85% to 90% seen once. The sequenced sample consisted of PBMCs. These receptors all come from a woman aged 45-59 years with colorectal cancer.

The chain couples TRBV5-1 to TRBJ2-2; D is ambiguous. The CDR3 runs to 15 residues. Between the trimmed V and J ends, which lost 0 bases and 2 bases, there was a span of 8 bases. Germline CDR1 is SGHRS and CDR2 is YFSETQ. The CDR3 nucleotides are TGCGCCAGCAGCTTGGTGACGGGTAACACCGGGGAGCTGTTTTTT. Translated, it gives CASSLVTGNTGELFF.

This chain connects TRBV5-1 to TRBJ1-6; a possible D gene is TRBD1 (5 bases). Germline-derived CDR1 and CDR2 are SGHRS and YFSETQ. This CDR3 is built from 16 residues. V was pared by 1 base and J by 4 bases, with 12 bases between. CDR3 protein: CASSLNAGQYNSPLHF. For the CDR3, the DNA is TGCGCCAGCAGCTTGAATGCAGGGCAATATAATTCACCCCTCCACTTT.

Comments on this clone: This is likely a read error, given that the CDR3 carries no conserved phenylalanine or tryptophan at its end. It is unclear where the CDR3 begins or ends on the DNA, so no DNA is shown, and the CDR3 is as TCRdb lists it. This chain uses TRBV28 with TRBJ2-7; the table gives TRBD1 as D, unverified against the DNA. Germline CDR1 is MDHEN and CDR2 is SYDVKM. The CDR3 has 9 amino acids, counting both end residues. CDR3 sequence: CASRRQGVC.

This chain connects TRBV7-6 to TRBJ2-1; D is uncertain. Germline CDR1 reads SGHVS; CDR2 reads FNYEAQ. Trimming removed 5 bases from V and 6 bases from J, with 8 bases in between. The CDR3 consists of 12 residues. The CDR3 DNA is TGTGCCAGCAGCCCCGTTAGCAATGAGCAGTTCTTC. Its protein product is CASSPVSNEQFF.

The gene calls are TRBV6-4 and TRBJ2-1; D call uncertain. Germline V gene data show CDR1 as MRHNA and CDR2 as SNTAGT. CDR3 size: 14 residues. Trimming removed 3 bases at V and 7 bases at J, with 13 bases between. In DNA form, the CDR3 reads TGTGCCAGCAGTGAGATGGGTGGGGTTAATGAGCAGTTCTTC. Translating gives CASSEMGGVNEQFF.

V and J are TRBV12-5 and TRBJ1-2; 9 bases match TRBD1. The CDR3 consists of 14 residues. The germline V gene encodes CDR1 LGHNT and CDR2 FRNRAP. V was pared by 6 bases and J by 3 bases, with 5 bases of the junction left unmatched. As DNA, the CDR3 is TGTGCTAGTGGCCAAGGGACAGGGTACTATGGCTACACCTTC. As protein: CASGQGTGYYGYTF.

V gene TRBV19 combines with J gene TRBJ2-5; D possibly corresponds to TRBD2 (5 bases). The CDR3 covers 14 residues. Germline loops: CDR1 LNHDA, CDR2 SQIVND (reference sequence). V was trimmed by 6 bases and J by 0 bases, leaving 11 bases between them. CDR3 nucleotides: TGTGCCAGTAGGGCTACGGGGTACCAAGAGACCCAGTACTTC. Its translation: CASRATGYQETQYF. Complete variable domain (other parts from reference TRBV19 and TRBJ2-5): DGGITQSPKYLFRKEGQNVTLSCEQNLNHDAMYWYRQDPGQGLRLIYYSQIVNDFQKGDIAEGYSVSREKKESFPLTVTSAQKNPTAFYLCASRATGYQETQYFGPGTRLLVL.

V is TRBV6-1 and J is TRBJ1-6, with a tentative D call TRBD1 (6 bases). V lost 2 bases and J 7 bases, leaving 27 bases between the germline ends. The CDR3 contains 20 residues. The germline gives CDR1 MNHNS, CDR2 SASEGT. The CDR3 DNA reads TGTGCCAGCAGTGAAAACCCCACAGGGAAAGGGGTTTTCGGGAATTCACCCCTCCACTTT. Amino acids: CASSENPTGKGVFGNSPLHF.

V usage is TRBV7-7 and J usage is TRBJ1-3; 7 nucleotides align to TRBD1. The germline V gene has CDR1 SSHAT and CDR2 FNYEAQ (reference sequence). This CDR3 contains 15 residues. The V segment lost 5 bases and the J segment 4 bases; nucleotides outside the gene matches: 8. CDR3 sequence reads: CASSRSQGSGNTIYF. CDR3 DNA sequence: TGTGCCAGCAGCCGCTCACAGGGGTCCGGAAACACCATATATTTT.

The CDR3 DNA reads as TGTGCCAGCAGTCCCCCGAGGAGCATGAACACTGAAGCTTTCTTT. Residues: CASSPPRSMNTEAFF. The genes are TRBV28 and TRBJ1-1; D gene unclear. Trimming pared 5 bases from V and 0 bases from J, leaving 13 bases between. Germline CDR1 is MDHEN and CDR2 is SYDVKM. This CDR3 has 15 residues.

The rearrangement uses TRBV10-3 and TRBJ1-2; TRBD1 might be the D (6 bases). The CDR3 sequence is 14 residues long. Trimming left V 6 bases short and J 2 bases short, with 13 bases between. Germline CDR1 ENHRY, CDR2 SYGVKD. In DNA form, the CDR3 reads TGTGCCATCAGCGCAACCCAGGGGAACTATGGCTACACCTTC. It specifies CAISATQGNYGYTF.

The chain employs TRBV9 and TRBJ1-6; D not resolved. The germline CDR1 and CDR2 sequences are SGDLS and YYNGEE. V shed 4 bases and J shed 2 bases, with 13 bases lying between them. CDR3 length equals 16 residues. CDR3 loop: CASSSLPGTYNSPLHF. The CDR3 DNA reads as TGTGCCAGCAGCTCCCTCCCGGGGACCTATAATTCACCCCTCCACTTT.

This clone was recorded a few times. The chain recombines TRBV6-5 with TRBJ1-6; D is undetermined. Germline assignment: CDR1 MNHEY and CDR2 SVGAGI. V lost 1 base to trimming and J lost 7 bases, with 11 bases between them. The CDR3 is made up of 15 amino acids. CDR3: CASSYFRLGNSPLHF. The CDR3 coding sequence is TGTGCCAGCAGTTACTTTCGTCTGGGGAATTCACCCCTCCACTTT.

V and J are TRBV9 and TRBJ1-4, with 9 bases fitting TRBD1. CDR3 size: 15 residues. Germline loops: CDR1 SGDLS, CDR2 YYNGEE. Trimming removed 3 bases from V and 4 bases from J; junction bases left unmatched: 4. As DNA, the CDR3 is TGTGCCAGCAGCGCCACAGGGGGCAATAATGAAAAACTGTTTTTT. This gives the protein CASSATGGNNEKLFF.

This chain uses TRBV30 with TRBJ2-7; D is unresolved. Trimming took off 7 bases at V and 0 bases at J, with 13 bases between the two ends. Germline V lookup: CDR1 GTSNPN, CDR2 SVGIG (reference sequence). This CDR3 contains 13 residues. The CDR3: CALDGWGSYEQYF. The CDR3 bases are TGTGCCTTGGACGGATGGGGCTCCTACGAGCAGTACTTC.

This chain connects TRBV3-1 (or the pseudogene TRBV3-2) to TRBJ1-1; D is uncertain. The V gene's germline CDR1 is LGHDT and CDR2 YNNKEL (reference sequence). V was shortened by 3 bases and J by 7 bases, with 21 bases between the two germline ends. The CDR3 is 16 amino acids. The CDR3 DNA reads as TGTGCCAGCAGCCACTCCCGCCCCCCGGCAGGCCTTGAAGCTTTCTTT. Translated: CASSHSRPPAGLEAFF.

The chain combines TRBV28 with TRBJ1-5, with a weak D call TRBD1 (5 bases). Trimming pared 3 bases from V and 5 bases from J, leaving 14 bases between. The CDR3 length is 15 residues. Germline CDR1 and CDR2: MDHEN and SYDVKM. The CDR3 sequence: CASSFAGEGHQPQHF. The CDR3 nucleotides are TGTGCCAGCAGTTTCGCCGGGGAGGGGCATCAGCCCCAGCATTTT.

This clone was seen more than once but under ten times. This chain links TRBV10-2 with TRBJ2-1; 7 bases line up with TRBD1. The CDR3 covers 16 residues. Unmatched junction bases numbered 15, after V lost 6 bases and J lost 7 bases. Germline-derived CDR1 and CDR2 are WSHSY and SAAADI. The CDR3 coding sequence is TGCGCCAGCAGATTAGGAGGACAGGTAAATTGGAATGAGCAGTTCTTC. Translation gives CASRLGGQVNWNEQFF.

V gene TRBV2 combines with J gene TRBJ2-1, with D possibly matching TRBD1 (5 bases). V was shortened by 5 bases and J by 12 bases, with 20 bases between the two germline ends. This CDR3 is 14 amino acids long. Per the germline V gene, CDR1 is SNHLY and CDR2 is FYNNEI. The CDR3 region is CASSTQGQGAGQFF. The CDR3, as DNA: TGTGCCAGCAGTACCCAGGGTCAAGGGGCCGGGCAGTTCTTC. Supplemented by reference TRBV2 and TRBJ2-1, the full variable domain reads EPEVTQTPSHQVTQMGQEVILRCVPISNHLYFYWYRQILGQKVEFLVSFYNNEISEKSEIFDDQFSVERPDGSNFTLKIRSTKLEDSAMYFCASSTQGQGAGQFFGPGTRLTVL.

The chain carries TRBV30 and TRBJ1-1; maybe TRBD1 (6 bases). V gave up 0 bases and J gave up 7 bases, with 21 bases separating them. CDR3 length equals 16 residues. Germline V CDR1 and CDR2: GTSNPN, SVGIG (reference sequence). The CDR3 region has the DNA TGTGCCTGGAGTGTACTTGATCCCGGACAGTGGGTTGAAGCTTTCTTT. Its translation is CAWSVLDPGQWVEAFF.

The rearrangement uses TRBV27 and TRBJ1-1; D unclear. The CDR3 consists of 12 residues. Germline CDR1 reads MNHEY; CDR2 reads SMNVEV (reference sequence). Trimming stripped 5 bases from V and 7 bases from J, with 11 bases between. The CDR3 reads CASSPGQHEAFF. CDR3 in DNA: TGTGCCAGCAGTCCCGGGCAGCATGAAGCTTTCTTT.

The CDR3: CASSISGTVYGYTF. The CDR3 nucleotides are TGTGCCAGTAGTATCTCCGGGACCGTTTATGGCTACACCTTC. The gene calls are TRBV19 and TRBJ1-2; D may be TRBD1 (5 bases). The V and J ends lost 3 bases and 5 bases respectively, with 13 bases between them. Germline V gives CDR1 LNHDA, CDR2 SQIVND (reference sequence). The CDR3 consists of 14 residues.

This chain connects TRBV6-2 or TRBV6-3 to TRBJ1-1; 9 nucleotides align to TRBD1. The J segment lost 3 bases and the V segment lost 6 bases, leaving 11 bases of the junction unmatched. This CDR3 has 16 residues. Germline CDR1 is MNHEY and CDR2 is SVGEGT. The CDR3 nucleotides are TGTGCCAGCAGCCTTCTCAACAGGGGGCTGGACACTGAAGCTTTCTTT. It codes for CASSLLNRGLDTEAFF.

This chain connects TRBV24-1 to TRBJ2-7; the D is unclear. Between the trimmed V and J ends, which lost 5 bases and 3 bases, there was a span of 13 bases. This CDR3 has 14 residues. From germline, CDR1 is KGHDR and CDR2 SFDVKD. The CDR3 DNA reads as TGTGCCACCAGTGTCCGCAGAGACTTCTACGAGCAGTACTTC. Residues: CATSVRRDFYEQYF.